A selection of T cell receptor beta chains follows, all from one sample in a study of blood T cell repertoires in COVID-19. The method was immunoSEQ multiplex PCR; TCRdb's version includes in-frame clones alone and lacks a portion of them. The data hold 150,000 to 200,000 clones, with more than 60% observed a single time. The sequenced sample was peripheral blood. The receptors come from a man aged 55 to 70 with acute or convalescent COVID-19. Both conserved end residues are part of each CDR3. The D gene is left open where the match is weak. Expanded clones are given a class, and other clones once, few, many or no size at all.

cdr3_nt cdr3_aa j_call d_call v_call clone_size
TGTGCCAGCAGCTCCGGACAGGGATTGAACGAGCAGTACTTC CASSSGQGLNEQYF TRBJ2-7 TRBD1 TRBV13 NA
TGTGCCAGCAGTTCTCCTTTGATAGCGGGGGTACTAGATACGCAGTATTTT CASSSPLIAGVLDTQYF TRBJ2-3 TRBD2 TRBV27 NA
TGTGCCAGCGGAACGACCAGGGGGCCGAATGAAAAACTGTTTTTT CASGTTRGPNEKLFF TRBJ1-4 TRBD1 TRBV27 NA
TGTGCCAGCTTCAGAGGATGGACCGGGGAGCTGTTTTTT CASFRGWTGELFF TRBJ2-2 NA TRBV11-2 NA
TGTGCCAGCAGCCAGGACAGGGTAATCACCGGGGAGCTGTTTTTT CASSQDRVITGELFF TRBJ2-2 TRBD1 TRBV3-1/TRBV3-2 NA
TGTGCCAGCAGGCCGACAGGGTATAGCAATCAGCCCCAGCATTTT CASRPTGYSNQPQHF TRBJ1-5 TRBD1 TRBV6-5 NA
TGTGCCACCAGTGGACTAGCGGTCGGGGAGCTGTTTTTT CATSGLAVGELFF TRBJ2-2 TRBD2 TRBV24-1 NA
TGTGCCAGCAACCCACCGACAGCCAAAAACTATGGCTACACCTTC CASNPPTAKNYGYTF TRBJ1-2 NA TRBV5-8 NA
TGTGCCAGCAGCTCGGTGGGACAGGGCAATGAGCAGTTCTTC CASSSVGQGNEQFF TRBJ2-1 TRBD1 TRBV5-4 NA
TGTGCCAGCAGCGCAACGGGTGGAAACACCATATATTTT CASSATGGNTIYF TRBJ1-3 NA TRBV7-8 NA
TGTGCCAGCAGCTTGGGGGACAGTTCGACTAATGAAAAACTGTTTTTT CASSLGDSSTNEKLFF TRBJ1-4 TRBD1 TRBV7-9 few
TGTGCCAGCAGTTTACAGGGGGCAGGATATGGCTACACCTTC CASSLQGAGYGYTF TRBJ1-2 TRBD1 TRBV28 once
TGTGCCAGCAGCTTAAATTCTTATAGCAATCAGCCCCAGCATTTT CASSLNSYSNQPQHF TRBJ1-5 NA TRBV5-6 NA
TGTGCCAGCAGCTTAACAACGATGCAGAGGGAGACCCAGTACTTC CASSLTTMQRETQYF TRBJ2-5 NA TRBV7-3 NA
TGTGCCAGCAGCAAAGAGAGGACATCGTTCGATCAGCCCCAGCATTTT CASSKERTSFDQPQHF TRBJ1-5 NA TRBV21-1 once
TGCAGCTATAAGTCGAGTCCCTACGAGCAGTACTTC CSYKSSPYEQYF TRBJ2-7 NA TRBV29-1 NA
TGTGCCAGTAGCCCCTCCGACAGGGGGCCGAAGACCCAGTACTTC CASSPSDRGPKTQYF TRBJ2-5 TRBD1 TRBV19 NA
TGTGCCAGCAGTTCTACACAGGGGGAAGTCGAGCAGTACTTC CASSSTQGEVEQYF TRBJ2-7 TRBD1 TRBV25-1 NA
TGTGCCAGCAGCGTAGGACTAGCGGGGGACTACGAGCAGTACTTC CASSVGLAGDYEQYF TRBJ2-7 TRBD2 TRBV9 NA
TGTGCCAGCAGTTTAGGAGGGACCGGGGAGCTGTTTTTT CASSLGGTGELFF TRBJ2-2 NA TRBV12-3/TRBV12-4 NA
TGTGCCAGCAGGTTTCTATGGGGAGACACCTACGAGCAGTACTTC CASRFLWGDTYEQYF TRBJ2-7 NA TRBV6-6 NA
TGTGCCAGCAGCTTAGGGACAGGGCAGAATCAGCCCCAGCATTTT CASSLGTGQNQPQHF TRBJ1-5 TRBD1 TRBV7-9 few
TGTGCCAGCAGCTTAGTAGATTGTCTGGATGGCTACACCTTC CASSLVDCLDGYTF TRBJ1-2 NA TRBV7-9 few
TGTGCCAGCAGCCAAGATCCGGACACTTCGGAACTGTTTTTT CASSQDPDTSELFF TRBJ1-4 NA TRBV3-1/TRBV3-2 NA
TGCGCCAGCAGTGAGTCCAGGGCCTATAATTCACCCCTCCACTTT CASSESRAYNSPLHF TRBJ1-6 NA TRBV10-1 NA
TGCAGCGTAACCCGGGACAGGAGCCATGAGCAGTTCTTC CSVTRDRSHEQFF TRBJ2-1 TRBD1 TRBV29-1 NA
TGTGCCAGCATAGGGGGTCGTCAGACCCAGTACTTC CASIGGRQTQYF TRBJ2-5 NA TRBV7-6 NA
TGCGCCAGCAGCCACTTTAAAGGGACTACCTATGGCTACACCTTC CASSHFKGTTYGYTF TRBJ1-2 NA TRBV4-1 NA
TGTGCCTGGAGGGCGCGGGGACAGATGAACACTGAAGCTTTCTTT CAWRARGQMNTEAFF TRBJ1-1 TRBD1 TRBV30 NA
TGTGCCAGTAGTATAACCCCCCGAGGGAGTAGCGGATACCAGTACTTC CASSITPRGSSGYQYF TRBJ2-5 NA TRBV19 once
TGTGCCAGCAATTTAAGACGGGACAGGGGCCTCTGGGACACTGAAGCTTTCTTT CASNLRRDRGLWDTEAFF TRBJ1-1 TRBD1 TRBV5-8 NA
TGCAGCGTTCTTTACAGGGATAGGAATGGCTACACCTTC CSVLYRDRNGYTF TRBJ1-2 NA TRBV29-1 once
TGCGCCAGCAGCCAAGCACTAGCGGGGGCAACGGGTGAGCAGTTCTTC CASSQALAGATGEQFF TRBJ2-1 TRBD2 TRBV4-3 NA
TGTGCCAGCAGCTTAGACCCGCTCTTGGCGGGGCCCCCAGATACGCAGTATTTT CASSLDPLLAGPPDTQYF TRBJ2-3 NA TRBV11-3 NA
TGCGCCAGCAGCTTTAGCGGGTTCACGGAGACCCAGTACTTC CASSFSGFTETQYF TRBJ2-5 TRBD2 TRBV10-2 NA
TGCGCCAGCAGCCAAGACGGGGATACGCAGTATTTT CASSQDGDTQYF TRBJ2-3 NA TRBV4-1 NA
TGTGCCAGCAGCTTGGGAGGGGGCACTGAAGCTTTCTTT CASSLGGGTEAFF TRBJ1-1 NA TRBV5-5 NA